A single sample is the source of the 25 T cell receptor beta chains below, sequenced in a study of identical twins. Each CDR3 protein gets one entry after TCRdb re-called the 5' RACE reads with MiXCR. The sample has about 340,000 distinct CDR3 sequences; about 12% are singletons. The same sample was also used in a study of yellow fever vaccine responses in identical twins.

Sequenced input: CD8+ T cells sorted from blood. The receptors were gathered from a woman younger than 30 in good health.

This clonotype turned up a few times. The genes are TRBV28 and TRBJ2-3, with D unclear. Looked up from germline, CDR1 is MDHEN and CDR2 is SYDVKM. CDR3 length: 14 residues. V was pared by 6 bases and J by 4 bases, with 14 bases between. CDR3 protein: CASSQRPDPDTQYF. DNA of the CDR3: TGTGCCAGCAGCCAGAGGCCGGACCCAGATACGCAGTATTTT.

The chain links TRBV4-1 to TRBJ2-1, with 12 bases matching TRBD2. Per germline, CDR1 MGHRA and CDR2 YSYEKL. After removal of 3 bases from V and 1 base from J, the junction contained 10 bases not matched to a gene. This CDR3 region has 19 residues. The CDR3 DNA reads as TGCGCCAGCAGCCATCCCAAACCCACTAGCGGGAGGTCCTACAATGAGCAGTTCTTC. Protein product: CASSHPKPTSGRSYNEQFF.

For the CDR3, the DNA is TGTGCCAGCAGTAGGGACTCACGCACAGATACGCAGTATTTT. It encodes CASSRDSRTDTQYF. V is TRBV28 and J is TRBJ2-3, with a tentative D call TRBD2 (6 bases). The CDR3 consists of 14 residues. V dropped 5 bases and J dropped 1 base, with 10 bases sitting between them. Germline CDR1 MDHEN, CDR2 SYDVKM.

Of note for this clonotype: A read error may produce the germline difference seen at one junction end. The chain couples TRBV12-3 or TRBV12-4 to TRBJ2-4; 10 nucleotides agree with TRBD1. The CDR3 is made up of 15 amino acids. In DNA, the CDR3 is TGTGCCAGCAGTTTGGGGACAGGGGCCAAATACATTCAGTACTTC. Its translation is CASSLGTGAKYIQYF.

This clonotype has a count of ten or more. The chain employs TRBV3-1 and TRBJ2-1; TRBD2 aligns across 8 bases. This CDR3 comprises 18 residues. Germline loops: CDR1 LGHDT, CDR2 YNNKEL (reference sequence). The V and J ends lost 0 bases and 2 bases, in that order; junction bases with no gene match: 9. DNA for the CDR3: TGTGCCAGCAGCCAAGAGGGAACGGGGGGGCCCACCTACAATGAGCAGTTCTTC. It translates to CASSQEGTGGPTYNEQFF.

The rearrangement uses TRBV4-1 and TRBJ2-7, with D perhaps TRBD2 (6 bases). CDR3 size: 13 residues. In germline, CDR1 is MGHRA, CDR2 YSYEKL. V was pared by 0 bases and J by 7 bases, with 10 bases between. CDR3 in amino acids: CASSQEEGWEQYF. CDR3 nucleotides: TGCGCCAGCAGCCAAGAGGAGGGGTGGGAGCAGTACTTC.

The CDR3 nucleotides are TGTGCCAGCAGCTTACGCACAGGGAGCTCCTACAATGAGCAGTTCTTC. Protein sequence: CASSLRTGSSYNEQFF. This sequence joins TRBV7-6 and TRBJ2-1, with D perhaps TRBD1 (6 bases). Germline-derived CDR1 and CDR2 are SGHVS and FNYEAQ. Trimming removed 2 bases from V and 0 bases from J, with 11 bases in between. This CDR3 region has 16 residues. Complete variable domain (other parts from reference TRBV7-6 and TRBJ2-1): GAGVSQSPRYKVTKRGQDVALRCDPISGHVSLYWYRQALGQGPEFLTYFNYEAQQDKSGLPNDRFSAERPEGSISTLTIQRTEQRDSAMYRCASSLRTGSSYNEQFFGPGTRLTVL.

In its sample, this clonotype was seen many times. The CDR3, as DNA: TGTGCCAGCACCTCTATCAGGGATGGGAACACTGAAGCTTTCTTT. Translating gives CASTSIRDGNTEAFF. The V call is TRBV6-1, the J call TRBJ1-1; weak D call: TRBD1 (5 bases). This CDR3 is built from 15 residues. V was clipped by 7 bases and J by 1 base, with 16 bases between them. The V gene's germline CDR1 is MNHNS and CDR2 SASEGT.

This clonotype was seen a few times. This sequence joins TRBV9 and TRBJ1-1; 8 bases are shared with TRBD1. The germline gives CDR1 SGDLS, CDR2 YYNGEE. The CDR3 is made up of 14 amino acids. Trimming at V came to 3 bases and at J to 5 bases, leaving 6 bases not matched to a gene. The CDR3 protein is CASSETGGWTEAFF. CDR3 DNA sequence: TGTGCCAGCAGCGAAACAGGGGGATGGACTGAAGCTTTCTTT.

The chain links TRBV29-1 to TRBJ1-1, with D tentatively TRBD1 (5 bases). Germline-derived CDR1 and CDR2 are SQVTM and ANQGSEA. The V end was cut by 4 bases, the J end by 1 base, with 19 bases between. This CDR3 region has 16 residues. CDR3 in DNA: TGCAGCGTTGGGGGGGGAGGAGAGGGAGAGAACACTGAAGCTTTCTTT. Amino acid sequence: CSVGGGGEGENTEAFF.

The genes are TRBV15 and TRBJ2-7; D gene unclear. Germline V gives CDR1 LNHNV, CDR2 YYDKDF (reference sequence). The V gene lost 8 bases and the J gene lost 1 base, with 9 bases spanning the gap. This CDR3 region has 12 residues. In nucleotides, the CDR3 is TGTGCCACCTCGGAGACTTCCTACGAGCAGTACTTC. It specifies CATSETSYEQYF.

This clonotype was observed a few times. The chain uses TRBV7-8 and TRBJ2-2, with 8 bases lining up with TRBD1. The CDR3 is 16 residues long. With 1 base clipped from V and 6 bases from J, the junction kept 7 bases outside the gene matches. Germline CDR1 reads SGHVS; CDR2 reads FQNEAQ. Here the CDR3 DNA reads TGTGCCAGCAGCTTAGGGGGACAGGTTTATCCCGGGGAGCTGTTTTTT. As protein: CASSLGGQVYPGELFF.

In this sample, this clonotype turned up a few times. The chain links TRBV7-9 to TRBJ2-7; 10 bases fit TRBD1. V shed 4 bases and J 0 bases; nucleotides not matched to a gene: 3. The CDR3 totals 15 residues. The germline V gene has CDR1 SEHNR and CDR2 FQNEAQ (reference sequence). The CDR3, as DNA: TGTGCCAGCAGCTCCGGGACAGGGGCCTCCTACGAGCAGTACGTC. Translating it yields CASSSGTGASYEQYV.

The chain links TRBV15 to TRBJ2-1, with 10 bases that match TRBD2. With V trimmed by 5 bases and J by 0 bases, 7 bases remained unmatched. The CDR3 consists of 17 residues. Germline V gives CDR1 LNHNV, CDR2 YYDKDF (reference sequence). The CDR3 nucleotides are TGTGCCACCAGCCCCCGGACTAGCGGAGGCTCCTACAATGAGCAGTTCTTC. Encoded protein: CATSPRTSGGSYNEQFF.

This clonotype was seen ten or more times. V and J are TRBV4-1 and TRBJ1-6; 8 bases are shared with TRBD1. The V gene end was trimmed by 5 bases and the J gene end by 5 bases; junction bases not matched to a gene: 2. This CDR3 comprises 14 residues. Per the germline V gene, CDR1 is MGHRA and CDR2 is YSYEKL. This CDR3 is CASSMTGDNSPLHF. As DNA, the CDR3 is TGCGCCAGCAGCATGACAGGGGATAATTCACCCCTCCACTTT.

V usage is TRBV27 and J usage is TRBJ2-1; D may correspond to TRBD1 or TRBD2 (6 bases each). The CDR3 is 15 residues long. V gave up 4 bases and J gave up 3 bases, with 13 bases separating them. Germline-derived CDR1 and CDR2 are MNHEY and SMNVEV (reference sequence). CDR3 amino acids: CASSSRGASYNEQFF. As DNA, the CDR3 is TGTGCCAGCAGTTCGAGGGGGGCCAGCTACAATGAGCAGTTCTTC.

Only a few counts were recorded for this clonotype. V is TRBV2 and J is TRBJ2-7; TRBD2 matches at 7 bases. This CDR3 has 16 residues. V was clipped by 1 base and J by 5 bases; unmatched bases: 11. From germline, CDR1 is SNHLY and CDR2 FYNNEI. The chain's CDR3 is CASSEGGGRWVNEQYV. The CDR3 bases are TGTGCCAGCAGTGAAGGGGGAGGGCGCTGGGTGAACGAGCAGTACGTC.

The chain couples TRBV20-1 to TRBJ2-7, with unresolved D. V was shortened by 1 base and J by 0 bases, with 10 bases between the two germline ends. Germline CDR1 DFQATT, CDR2 SNEGSKA (reference sequence). The CDR3 spans 14 residues. DNA for the CDR3: TGCAGTGCTAGAGGCCCCCCATTCTCCTACGAGCAGTACTTC. Its protein is CSARGPPFSYEQYF.

The chain has TRBV9 and TRBJ1-6; no reliable D call. The CDR3 contains 12 residues. V shed 3 bases and J shed 11 bases, with 9 bases lying between them. Looked up from germline, CDR1 is SGDLS and CDR2 is YYNGEE. The DNA for the CDR3 is TGTGCCAGCAGCGGAAAACTTCCACCCCTCCACTTT. It codes for CASSGKLPPLHF.

This clonotype was detected a few times. This chain links TRBV20-1 with TRBJ1-2, with 8 bases aligning to TRBD1. The V gene's germline CDR1 is DFQATT and CDR2 SNEGSKA (reference sequence). V gave up 2 bases and J gave up 3 bases; unmatched junction bases: 5. The CDR3 is 14 residues long. The CDR3 spells CSARSLGQDYGYTF. The CDR3 DNA reads as TGCAGTGCTAGAAGCTTGGGACAGGACTATGGCTACACCTTC.

This clonotype came up many times. The chain carries TRBV5-1 and TRBJ1-1; D may be TRBD1 (5 bases). The CDR3 loop spans 15 amino acids. CDR1 and CDR2 (germline): SGHRS, YFSETQ. V lost 1 base and J lost 6, with 16 bases in between. Here the CDR3 reads CASSLPGTAGPEAFF. Here the CDR3 DNA reads TGCGCCAGCAGCTTGCCGGGGACGGCCGGGCCTGAAGCTTTCTTT.

This chain connects TRBV7-6 to TRBJ2-2, with D perhaps TRBD1 (5 bases). This CDR3 contains 15 residues. V shed 3 bases and J shed 5 bases, with 13 bases lying between them. The V gene's germline CDR1 is SGHVS and CDR2 FNYEAQ. The CDR3 reads CASSLNPGFTGELFF. CDR3 bases: TGTGCCAGCAGCTTGAACCCAGGGTTTACCGGGGAGCTGTTTTTT. Full variable domain (remainder filled in from reference TRBV7-6 and TRBJ2-2): GAGVSQSPRYKVTKRGQDVALRCDPISGHVSLYWYRQALGQGPEFLTYFNYEAQQDKSGLPNDRFSAERPEGSISTLTIQRTEQRDSAMYRCASSLNPGFTGELFFGEGSRLTVL.

The chain links TRBV6-2 or TRBV6-3 to TRBJ2-7; possible D gene TRBD2, 6 bases. The CDR3 totals 15 residues. The germline CDR1 and CDR2 sequences are MNHEY and SVGEGT. Trimming removed 0 bases at V and 3 bases at J, with 12 bases between. CDR3 loop: CASSYSSSGFYEQYF. CDR3 nucleotides: TGTGCCAGCAGTTACTCGTCCAGCGGGTTCTACGAGCAGTACTTC.

The chain has TRBV9 and TRBJ2-7, with D possibly TRBD1 on 6 matching bases. CDR1 SGDLS and CDR2 YYNGEE come from the germline V gene. CDR3 length equals 15 residues. With 0 bases removed from V and 5 bases from J, the gap between germline ends came to 15 bases. CDR3 residues: CASSVGGLGVHEQYF. CDR3 nucleotide sequence: TGTGCCAGCAGCGTAGGGGGGCTAGGAGTCCACGAGCAGTACTTC.

This clonotype occurred a few times. The DNA for the CDR3 is TGTGCCAGCCAAGGGACTAGCGGAACCCAAGAGACCCAGTACTTC. Residues: CASQGTSGTQETQYF. This chain links TRBV5-5 with TRBJ2-5, with 11 bases aligning to TRBD2. Germline V gene sequence: CDR1 SGHKS, CDR2 YYEKEE (reference sequence). V was clipped by 7 bases and J by 1 base; unmatched bases: 6. This CDR3 is 15 amino acids long.